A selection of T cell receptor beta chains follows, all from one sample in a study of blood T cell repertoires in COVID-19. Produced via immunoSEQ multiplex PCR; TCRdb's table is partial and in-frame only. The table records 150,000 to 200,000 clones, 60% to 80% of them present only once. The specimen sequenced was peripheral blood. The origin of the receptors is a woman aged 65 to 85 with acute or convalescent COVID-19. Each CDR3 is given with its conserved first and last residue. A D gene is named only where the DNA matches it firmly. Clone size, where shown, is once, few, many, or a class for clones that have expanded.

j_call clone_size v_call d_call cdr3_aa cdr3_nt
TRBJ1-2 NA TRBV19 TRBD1 CASSSSWTGGRNGYTF TGTGCCAGTAGTTCTTCCTGGACAGGGGGTAGGAATGGCTACACCTTC
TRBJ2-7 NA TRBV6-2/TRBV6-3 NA CASSHPGGRAAEQYF TGTGCCAGCAGTCACCCTGGAGGTAGGGCCGCCGAGCAGTACTTC
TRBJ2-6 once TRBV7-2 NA CASSPGGSGANVLTF TGTGCCAGCAGCCCCGGAGGCTCTGGGGCCAACGTCCTGACTTTC
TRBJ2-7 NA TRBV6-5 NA CASRSRLYEQYF TGTGCCAGCAGATCCAGGCTCTACGAGCAGTACTTC
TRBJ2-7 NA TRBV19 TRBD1 CASSARQGASEQYF TGTGCCAGTAGTGCTCGACAGGGGGCCAGCGAGCAGTACTTC
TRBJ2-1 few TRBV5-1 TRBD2 CASSLSGGLRNEQFF TGCGCCAGCAGCTTGAGCGGGGGGCTTCGCAATGAGCAGTTCTTC
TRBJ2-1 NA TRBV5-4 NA CASSLLFSSNEQFF TGTGCCAGCAGCTTGCTGTTTTCGTCCAATGAGCAGTTCTTC
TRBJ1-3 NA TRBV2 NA CASNPTVSGNTIYF TGTGCCAGCAACCCCACTGTCTCTGGAAACACCATATATTTT
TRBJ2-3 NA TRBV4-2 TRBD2 CASSPQFAGETDTQYF TGTGCCAGCAGCCCGCAATTTGCGGGAGAAACAGATACGCAGTATTTT
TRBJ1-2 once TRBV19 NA CASKTQTDPNYGYTF TGTGCCAGTAAAACCCAGACTGACCCTAACTATGGCTACACCTTC
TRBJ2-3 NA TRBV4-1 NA CASSQNSVTDTQYF TGCGCCAGCAGCCAAAATTCAGTCACAGATACGCAGTATTTT
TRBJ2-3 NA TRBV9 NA CASSLPAQLKNYTDTQYF TGTGCCAGCAGCTTACCCGCCCAACTGAAGAACTACACAGATACGCAGTATTTT
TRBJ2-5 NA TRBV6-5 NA CASSSWGVEETQYF TGTGCCAGCAGTTCTTGGGGGGTTGAAGAGACCCAGTACTTC
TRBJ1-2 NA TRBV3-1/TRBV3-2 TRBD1 CASSHRDSAFGYTF TGTGCCAGCAGCCACCGGGACAGTGCCTTCGGCTACACCTTC
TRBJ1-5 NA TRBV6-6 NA CASSYGQGSNQPQHF TGTGCCAGCAGTTACGGCCAGGGTAGCAATCAGCCCCAGCATTTT
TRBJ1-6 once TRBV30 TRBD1 CAWDRARYSPLHF TGTGCCTGGGACAGGGCTCGATACTCACCCCTCCACTTT
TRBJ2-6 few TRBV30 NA CAWAPGTGSNVLTF TGTGCCTGGGCCCCAGGGACTGGGTCCAACGTCCTGACTTTC
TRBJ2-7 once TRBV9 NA CASSVAPSQGYEQYF TGTGCCAGCAGCGTAGCCCCATCACAGGGCTACGAGCAGTACTTC
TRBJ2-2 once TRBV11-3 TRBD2 CASSQRLAENTGELFF TGTGCCAGCAGCCAAAGACTAGCGGAAAACACCGGGGAGCTGTTTTTT
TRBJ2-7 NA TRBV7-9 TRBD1 CASSQADRDGSYEQYF TGTGCCAGCAGCCAAGCGGACAGGGATGGCTCCTACGAGCAGTACTTC
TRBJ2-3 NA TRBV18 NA CASSTGGMADTQYF TGTGCCAGCTCAACCGGCGGGATGGCAGATACGCAGTATTTT
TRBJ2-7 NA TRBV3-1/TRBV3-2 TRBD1 CASSQERQGAYEQYF TGTGCCAGCAGCCAAGAGAGACAGGGGGCCTACGAGCAGTACTTC
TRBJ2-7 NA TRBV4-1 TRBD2 CASSPRTSGRAPYEQYF TGCGCCAGCAGCCCGAGGACTAGCGGGAGGGCCCCCTACGAGCAGTACTTC
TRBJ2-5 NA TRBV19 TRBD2 CASSALAGAETQYF TGTGCCAGTAGTGCGCTAGCGGGAGCAGAGACCCAGTACTTC
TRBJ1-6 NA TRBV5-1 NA CASSLGGPYNSPLHF TGCGCCAGCAGCTTGGGGGGCCCCTATAATTCACCCCTCCACTTT
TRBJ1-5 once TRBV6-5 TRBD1 CASIPTGVGQPQHF TGTGCCAGCATTCCCACAGGGGTAGGGCAGCCCCAGCATTTT
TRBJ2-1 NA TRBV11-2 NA CASSLDSSYNEQFF TGTGCCAGCAGCTTAGATAGCTCCTACAATGAGCAGTTCTTC
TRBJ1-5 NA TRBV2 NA CATRGGTYGNQPQHF TGTGCCACCCGGGGGGGGACTTATGGAAATCAGCCCCAGCATTTT
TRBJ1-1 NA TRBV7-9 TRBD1 CASSIRQGGRTEAFF TGTGCCAGCAGCATACGACAGGGAGGCAGGACTGAAGCTTTCTTT
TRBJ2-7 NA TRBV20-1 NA CSASRDKDEQYF TGCAGTGCTAGTCGGGACAAAGACGAGCAGTACTTC